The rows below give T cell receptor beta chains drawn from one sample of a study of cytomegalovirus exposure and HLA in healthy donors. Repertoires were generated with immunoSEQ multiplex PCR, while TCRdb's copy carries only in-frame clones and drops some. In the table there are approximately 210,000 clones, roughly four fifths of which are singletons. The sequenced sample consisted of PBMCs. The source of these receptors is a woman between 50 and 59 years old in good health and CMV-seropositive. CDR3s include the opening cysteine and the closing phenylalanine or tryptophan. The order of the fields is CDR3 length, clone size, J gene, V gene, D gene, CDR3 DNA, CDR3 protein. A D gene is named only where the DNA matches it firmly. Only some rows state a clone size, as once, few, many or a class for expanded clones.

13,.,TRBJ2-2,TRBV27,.,TGTGCCAGCAGTTCCCCTCTCACCGGGGAGCTGTTTTTT,CASSSPLTGELFF
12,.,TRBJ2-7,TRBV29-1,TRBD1,TGCAGCTTCCGGGACAGAGCCTACGAGCAGTACTTC,CSFRDRAYEQYF
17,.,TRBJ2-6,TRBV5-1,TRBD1,TGCGCCAGCAGCCCAGGGACAGGGGGTTCTGGGGCCAACGTCCTGACTTTC,CASSPGTGGSGANVLTF
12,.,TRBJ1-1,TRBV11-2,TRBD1,TGTGCCAGCAGCGTACAGGGGGCTGAAGCTTTCTTT,CASSVQGAEAFF
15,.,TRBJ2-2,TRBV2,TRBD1,TGTGCCAGCTCGGAGGACAGGACGAACACCGGGGAGCTGTTTTTT,CASSEDRTNTGELFF
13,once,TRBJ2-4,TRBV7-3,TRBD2,TGTGCCAGCAGCTTAGTACGGGGGGGCATTCAGTACTTC,CASSLVRGGIQYF
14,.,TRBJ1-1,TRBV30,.,TGTGCCTGGAGCTACGGACAGCAGAACACTGAAGCTTTCTTT,CAWSYGQQNTEAFF
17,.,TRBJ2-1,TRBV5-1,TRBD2,TGCGCCAGCAGCTTAGCCGGGACTAGCGGGGGGCGGAATGAGCAGTTCTTC,CASSLAGTSGGRNEQFF
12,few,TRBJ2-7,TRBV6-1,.,TGTGCCAGCACGGACAAACTTTACGAGCAGTACTTC,CASTDKLYEQYF
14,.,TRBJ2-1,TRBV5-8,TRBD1,TGTGCCAGCAGCTTGGGACAGGGTGTGGGTGAGCAGTTCTTC,CASSLGQGVGEQFF
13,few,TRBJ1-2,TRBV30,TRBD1,TGTGCCTGGAGTCAACAGGGGGACTATGGCTACACCTTC,CAWSQQGDYGYTF
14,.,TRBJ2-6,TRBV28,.,TGTGCCAGCAGGGGCAGATCTGGGGCCAACGTCCTGACTTTC,CASRGRSGANVLTF
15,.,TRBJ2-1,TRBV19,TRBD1,TGTGCCAGTAAACTCCACTACAGGGGAGCAAATGAGCAGTTCTTC,CASKLHYRGANEQFF
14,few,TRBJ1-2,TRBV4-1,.,TGCGCCAGCAGCCAAGATTCCGTGGTCCGGGGCTACACCTTC,CASSQDSVVRGYTF
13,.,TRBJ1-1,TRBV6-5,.,TGTGCCAGCAGCTCCCGACTGAACCGCGAAGCTTTCTTT,CASSSRLNREAFF
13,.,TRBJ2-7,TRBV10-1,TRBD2,TGCGCCAGCAGTGCGGGGGGTACCTACGAGCAGTACTTC,CASSAGGTYEQYF
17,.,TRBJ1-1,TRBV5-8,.,TGTGCCAGCAGCCACGCCTTTGGGGCGGCTCCTGGCACTGAAGCTTTCTTT,CASSHAFGAAPGTEAFF
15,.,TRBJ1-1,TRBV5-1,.,TGCGCCAGCAGCTTGGACGTCAGTCGGAGCACTGAAGCTTTCTTT,CASSLDVSRSTEAFF
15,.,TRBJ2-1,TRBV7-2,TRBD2,TGTGCCAGCAGCTGGCTAGGGCGGGGGGCTGAACTGCAGTTCTTC,CASSWLGRGAELQFF
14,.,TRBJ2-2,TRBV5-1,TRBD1,TGCGCCAGCAGCCTGGACAGGGGAACCGGGGAGCTGTTTTTT,CASSLDRGTGELFF
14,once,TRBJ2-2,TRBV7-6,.,TGTGCCAGCAGCTTAGTGAGGCTTCGTGGGGAGCTGTTTTTT,CASSLVRLRGELFF
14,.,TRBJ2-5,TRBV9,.,TGTGCCAGCAGCGAGGGACAAGCCCAAGAGACCCAGTACTTC,CASSEGQAQETQYF
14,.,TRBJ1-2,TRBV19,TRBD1,TGTGCCAGTAGTCCGCTACAGGGGGCAAATGGCTACACCTTC,CASSPLQGANGYTF
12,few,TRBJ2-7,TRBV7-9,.,TGTGCCAGCAGCCAGACTCGCTTAGAGCAGTACTTC,CASSQTRLEQYF
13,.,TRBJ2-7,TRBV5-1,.,TGCGCCAGCAGCTTCCCGGACAGCAACGAGCAGTACTTC,CASSFPDSNEQYF
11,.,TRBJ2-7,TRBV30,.,TGTGCCTGGGAATACCAAGCTGAGCAGTACTTC,CAWEYQAEQYF
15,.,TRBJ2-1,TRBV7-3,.,TGTGCCAGCAGCTTAGGAGCGAGCTCCTACAATGAGCAGTTCTTC,CASSLGASSYNEQFF
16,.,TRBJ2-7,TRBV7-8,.,TGTGCCAGCAGCTTATCTTACCGGGACATCTCCTACGAGCAGTACTTC,CASSLSYRDISYEQYF
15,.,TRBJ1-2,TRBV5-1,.,TGCGCCAGCAGCTCGCCAGTGGGGGGAGTAGGAGGCTACACCTTC,CASSSPVGGVGGYTF
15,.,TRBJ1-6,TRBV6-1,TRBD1,TGTGCCAGCAGGGGGACGCCGGGACAGAATTCACCCCTCCACTTT,CASRGTPGQNSPLHF
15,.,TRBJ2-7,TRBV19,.,TGTGCCAGTAGTATAGAAGACAGGCCGATCGGCGAGCAGTACTTC,CASSIEDRPIGEQYF
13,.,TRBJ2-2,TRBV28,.,TGTGCCAGCAGTCCGCGAATCACCGGGGAGCTGTTTTTT,CASSPRITGELFF
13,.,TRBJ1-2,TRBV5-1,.,TGCGCCAGCAGCCAGACAGTCAACTATGGCTACACCTTC,CASSQTVNYGYTF
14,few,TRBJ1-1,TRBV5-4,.,TGTGCCAGCAGCTTTCAGGGACTAAACACTGAAGCTTTCTTT,CASSFQGLNTEAFF
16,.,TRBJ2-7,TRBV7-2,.,TGTGCCAGCAGCTTAGTGAGCGGGTTAGAGCCCTACGAGCAGTACTTC,CASSLVSGLEPYEQYF
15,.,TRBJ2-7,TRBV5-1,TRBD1,TGCGCCAGCAGCTGGACAACAGGGGGCTCCTACGAGCAGTACTTC,CASSWTTGGSYEQYF
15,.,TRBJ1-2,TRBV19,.,TGTGCCAGTAGTATCGTCCGGGGAAGCAACTATGGCTACACCTTC,CASSIVRGSNYGYTF
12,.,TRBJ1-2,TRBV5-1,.,TGCGCCAGCAGCTTGGGAGACTATGGCTACACCTTC,CASSLGDYGYTF
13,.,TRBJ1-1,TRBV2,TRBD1,TGTGCCAGCCTACAGGGGATGAACACTGAAGCTTTCTTT,CASLQGMNTEAFF
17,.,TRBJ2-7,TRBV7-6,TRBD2,TGTGCCAGCAGCTTAGCGGCGGCGCGGGGGTTAACCTACGAGCAGTACTTC,CASSLAAARGLTYEQYF
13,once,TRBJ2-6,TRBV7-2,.,TGTGCCAGCACGAGGTACGGGGCCAACGTCCTGACTTTC,CASTRYGANVLTF
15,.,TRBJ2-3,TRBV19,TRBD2,TGTGCCAGTAGTATACGCGGGGGTAGCACAGATACGCAGTATTTT,CASSIRGGSTDTQYF
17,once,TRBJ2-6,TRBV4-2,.,TGTGCCAGCAGCCAGGGTTTTCCTAGCCCTGGGGCCAACGTCCTGACTTTC,CASSQGFPSPGANVLTF
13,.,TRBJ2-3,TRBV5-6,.,TGTGCCAGCAGCCTAGGCCGCACAGATACGCAGTATTTT,CASSLGRTDTQYF
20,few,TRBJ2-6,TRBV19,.,TGTGCCAGTAGTATGGGGAGGTTGCGTTTTACGAGCTCTGGGGCCAACGTCCTGACTTTC,CASSMGRLRFTSSGANVLTF
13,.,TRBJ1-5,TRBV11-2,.,TGTGCCAGCAGCTTACGCGCCGTTCAGCCCCAGCATTTT,CASSLRAVQPQHF
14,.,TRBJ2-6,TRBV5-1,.,TGCGCCAGCAGCGCAAGGGAGGGGGCCAACGTCCTGACTTTC,CASSAREGANVLTF
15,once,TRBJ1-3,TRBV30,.,TGTGCCTGGAGTCACGGGACTTCTCTGGGAAACACCATATATTTT,CAWSHGTSLGNTIYF